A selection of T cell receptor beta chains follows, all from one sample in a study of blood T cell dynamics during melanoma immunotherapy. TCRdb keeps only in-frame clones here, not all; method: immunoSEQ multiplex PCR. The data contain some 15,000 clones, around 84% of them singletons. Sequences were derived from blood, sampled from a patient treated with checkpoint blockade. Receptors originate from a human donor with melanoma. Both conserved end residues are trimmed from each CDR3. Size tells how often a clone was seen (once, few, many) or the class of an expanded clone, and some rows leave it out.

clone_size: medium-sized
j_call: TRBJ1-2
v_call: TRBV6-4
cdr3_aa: ASSDTPQALGGYT

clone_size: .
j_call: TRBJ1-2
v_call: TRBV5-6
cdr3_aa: ASSLEDRVSNYGYT

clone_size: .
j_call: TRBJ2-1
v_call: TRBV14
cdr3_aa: ASSLVHRAWRSTSYEQF

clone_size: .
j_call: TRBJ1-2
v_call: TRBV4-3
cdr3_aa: ASSQEWGARGYT

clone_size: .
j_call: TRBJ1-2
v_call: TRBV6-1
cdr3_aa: ASSERAGYYGYT

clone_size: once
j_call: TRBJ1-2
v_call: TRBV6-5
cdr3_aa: ASSTQGADYGYT

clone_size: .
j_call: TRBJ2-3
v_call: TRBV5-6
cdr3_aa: ASSRSGLALDTQY

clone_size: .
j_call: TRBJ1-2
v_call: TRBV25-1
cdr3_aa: ASSLAPSSGYT

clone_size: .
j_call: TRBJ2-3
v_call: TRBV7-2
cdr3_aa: ASSRTGTSTDTQY

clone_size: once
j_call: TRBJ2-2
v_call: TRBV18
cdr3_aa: ASSLFSGENTGELF

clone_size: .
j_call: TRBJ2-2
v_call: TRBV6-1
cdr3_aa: ASCGGGLNTGELF

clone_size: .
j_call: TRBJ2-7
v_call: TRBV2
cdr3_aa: ASSPGGSRAGEQY

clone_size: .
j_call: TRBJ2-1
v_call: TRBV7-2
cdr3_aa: ASSRSGGTSNEQF

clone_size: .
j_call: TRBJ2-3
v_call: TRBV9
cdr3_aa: ASSRQSSYTDTQY

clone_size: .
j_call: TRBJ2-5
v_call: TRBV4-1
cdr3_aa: ASSRGEPQETQY

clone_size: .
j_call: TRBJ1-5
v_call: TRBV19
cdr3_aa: ASSSGTGEPQH

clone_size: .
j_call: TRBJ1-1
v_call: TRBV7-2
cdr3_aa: ASSSRGGGATEAF

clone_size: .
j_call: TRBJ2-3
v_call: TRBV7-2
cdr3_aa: ASTSGWRSTDTQY

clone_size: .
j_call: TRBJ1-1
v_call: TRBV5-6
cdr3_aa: ASSTGGYTEAF

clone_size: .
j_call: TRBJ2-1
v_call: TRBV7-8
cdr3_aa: ASSLDINSSEQF

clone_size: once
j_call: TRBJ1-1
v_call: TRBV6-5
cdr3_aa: ASSYSKNTEAF

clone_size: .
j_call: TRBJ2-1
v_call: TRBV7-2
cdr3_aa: ASSPTAIHNEQF

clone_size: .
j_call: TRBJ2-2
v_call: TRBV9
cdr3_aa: ASSPHRQGDAGELF

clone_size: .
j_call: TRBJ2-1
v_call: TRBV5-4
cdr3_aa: ASSPGGGFTYEQF

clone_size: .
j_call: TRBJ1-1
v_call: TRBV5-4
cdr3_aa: ASSVPGNMNTEAF

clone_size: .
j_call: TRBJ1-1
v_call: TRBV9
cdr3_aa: ASSVGLGMNTEAF

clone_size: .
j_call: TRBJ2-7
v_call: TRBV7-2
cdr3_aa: ASSPLPQLEQY

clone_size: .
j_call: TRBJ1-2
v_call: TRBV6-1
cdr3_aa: ASSEELNVNYGYT

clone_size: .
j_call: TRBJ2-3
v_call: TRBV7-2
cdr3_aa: ASSVAGRGDTQY

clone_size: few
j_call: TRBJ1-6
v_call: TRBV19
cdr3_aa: ASSVTGGEDSPLH

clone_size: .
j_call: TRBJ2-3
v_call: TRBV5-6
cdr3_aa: ASSLRQDLTDTQY

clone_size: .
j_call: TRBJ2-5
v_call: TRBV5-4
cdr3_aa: ASSPRDIQETQY

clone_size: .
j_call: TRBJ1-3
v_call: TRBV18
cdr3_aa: ASSPDRVGNTIY

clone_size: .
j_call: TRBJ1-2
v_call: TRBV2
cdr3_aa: ASSEGQSYGYT

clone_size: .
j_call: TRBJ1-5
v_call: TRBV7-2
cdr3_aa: ASSLGTGYQPQH

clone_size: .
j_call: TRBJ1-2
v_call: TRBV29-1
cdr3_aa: SVEEDRDHGYT

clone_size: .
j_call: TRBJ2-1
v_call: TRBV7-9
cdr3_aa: ASSPGLFSSYNEQF

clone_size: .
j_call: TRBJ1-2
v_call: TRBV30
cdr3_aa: AWSDQGRDGYT

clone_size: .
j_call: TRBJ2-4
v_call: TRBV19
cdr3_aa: ASSRIEGPNIQY

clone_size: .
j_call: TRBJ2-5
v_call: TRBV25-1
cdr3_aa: ASRDGRGGETQY

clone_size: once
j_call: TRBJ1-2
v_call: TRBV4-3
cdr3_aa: ASSQDQGVGLSNYGYT

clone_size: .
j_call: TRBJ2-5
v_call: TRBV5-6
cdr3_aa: ASSPRLGIQETQY

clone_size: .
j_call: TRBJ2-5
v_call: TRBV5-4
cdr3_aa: ASSFDRTQY

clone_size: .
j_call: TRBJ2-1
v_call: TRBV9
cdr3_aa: ASSSRLAGTYNEQF

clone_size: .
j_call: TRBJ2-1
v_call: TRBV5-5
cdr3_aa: ASSLAAMSGALDEQF

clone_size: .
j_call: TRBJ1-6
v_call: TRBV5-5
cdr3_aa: ASSSDDRGVYNSPLH

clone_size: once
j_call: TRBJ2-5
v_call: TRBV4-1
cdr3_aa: ASSQAGISQETQY

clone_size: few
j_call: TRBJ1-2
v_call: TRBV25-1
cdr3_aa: ASSQPGYGYT

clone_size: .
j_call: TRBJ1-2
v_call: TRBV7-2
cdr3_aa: ASSANWDTNSYGYT

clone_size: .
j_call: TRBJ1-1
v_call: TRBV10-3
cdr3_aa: AISERGGDTEAF

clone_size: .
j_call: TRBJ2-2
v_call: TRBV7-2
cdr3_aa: ASSSSGGAGAVTGELF

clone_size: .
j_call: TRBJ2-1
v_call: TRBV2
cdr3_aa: ASSRQGGGVEQF

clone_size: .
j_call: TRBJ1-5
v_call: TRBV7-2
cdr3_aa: ASSSFRNQPQH

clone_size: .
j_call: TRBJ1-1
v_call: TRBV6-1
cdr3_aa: ASSEAHGLLNTEAF

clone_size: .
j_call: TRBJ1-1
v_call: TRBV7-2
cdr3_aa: ASSRGREGTEAF

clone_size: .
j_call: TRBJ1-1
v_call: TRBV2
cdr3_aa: ASIRQAMNTEAF

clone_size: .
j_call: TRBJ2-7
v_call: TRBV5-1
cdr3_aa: ASSRGQPGPSSYEQY

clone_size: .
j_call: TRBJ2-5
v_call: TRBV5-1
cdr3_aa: ASSGGTGGYQETQY

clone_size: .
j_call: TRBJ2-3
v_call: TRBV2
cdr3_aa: ASSEQGLASDTQY